This T cell receptor (beta chain) is from a study of cytomegalovirus exposure and HLA in healthy donors. In the case of this clone: Its target is not known.

The germline V gene encodes CDR1 MNHEY and CDR2 SMNVEV (reference sequence). J lost 6 bases, V lost 1 base, and 5 bases had no gene match. The CDR3 length is 14 residues. Whole-study results and caveats: Based on reports, TCR beta sequences accurately predicted HLA-A and HLA-B alleles for most subjects.

Primers included in the PCR were 60 Vbeta and 13 Jbeta primers. Sequencing was performed with immunoSEQ multiplex PCR; in TCRdb, only in-frame clones are kept and a portion is missing. The data show over 65,000 clones, 70% to 80% seen once. V and J are TRBV27 and TRBJ2-7, with 8 bases fitting TRBD1. The origin of this receptor is a woman aged 40 to 49 in good health and CMV-seropositive. What was sequenced was PBMCs. The CDR3 DNA follows: TGTGCCAGCAGTTTATTGGGACAGGCAGGCGAGCAGTACTTC. Translating it yields CASSLLGQAGEQYF.